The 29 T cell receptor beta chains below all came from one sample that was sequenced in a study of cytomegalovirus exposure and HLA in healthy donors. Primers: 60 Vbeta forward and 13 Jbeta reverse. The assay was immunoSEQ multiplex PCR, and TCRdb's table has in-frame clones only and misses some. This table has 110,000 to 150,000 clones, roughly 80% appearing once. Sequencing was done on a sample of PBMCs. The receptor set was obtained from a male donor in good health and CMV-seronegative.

CDR3 sequence: CAWGPSGIEQFF. For the CDR3, the DNA is TGTGCCTGGGGCCCTAGCGGGATTGAGCAGTTCTTC. The genes are TRBV30 and TRBJ2-1; 9 nucleotides line up with TRBD2. From germline, CDR1 is GTSNPN and CDR2 SVGIG (reference sequence). The trim removed 5 bases at V and 9 bases at J, leaving 5 bases unmatched. The CDR3 has 12 residues.

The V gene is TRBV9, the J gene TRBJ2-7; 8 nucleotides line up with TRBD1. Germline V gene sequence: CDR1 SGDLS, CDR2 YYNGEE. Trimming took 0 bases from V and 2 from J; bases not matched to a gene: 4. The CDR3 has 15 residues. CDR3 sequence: CASSVDSGGTYEQYF. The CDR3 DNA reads TGTGCCAGCAGCGTAGACTCAGGGGGCACCTACGAGCAGTACTTC.

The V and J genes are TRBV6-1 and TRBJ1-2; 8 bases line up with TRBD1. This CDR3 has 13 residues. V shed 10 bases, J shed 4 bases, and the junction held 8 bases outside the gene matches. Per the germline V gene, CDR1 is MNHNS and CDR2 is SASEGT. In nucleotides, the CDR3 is TGTGCCACCAGACAGGGGAACCTCTATGGCTACACCTTC. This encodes CATRQGNLYGYTF.

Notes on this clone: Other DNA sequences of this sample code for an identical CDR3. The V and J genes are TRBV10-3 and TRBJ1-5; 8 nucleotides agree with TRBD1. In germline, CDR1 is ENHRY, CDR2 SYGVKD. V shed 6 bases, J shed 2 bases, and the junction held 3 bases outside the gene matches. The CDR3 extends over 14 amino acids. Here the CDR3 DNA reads TGTGCCATCAGCCCAGGGGGCGGCAATCAGCCCCAGCATTTT. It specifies CAISPGGGNQPQHF.

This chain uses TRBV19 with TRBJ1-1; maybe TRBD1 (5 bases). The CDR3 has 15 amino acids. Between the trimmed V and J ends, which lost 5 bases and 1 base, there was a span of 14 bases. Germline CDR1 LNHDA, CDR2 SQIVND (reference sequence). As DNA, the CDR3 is TGTGCCAGTAGTTTGGGCAGGGATCGGAACACTGAAGCTTTCTTT. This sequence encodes CASSLGRDRNTEAFF.

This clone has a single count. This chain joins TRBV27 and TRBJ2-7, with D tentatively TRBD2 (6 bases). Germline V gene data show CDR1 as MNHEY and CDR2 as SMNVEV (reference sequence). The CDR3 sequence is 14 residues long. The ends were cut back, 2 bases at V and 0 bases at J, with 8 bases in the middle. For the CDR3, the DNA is TGTGCCAGCAGTTTAACGCGGGACTCCTACGAGCAGTACTTC. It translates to CASSLTRDSYEQYF.

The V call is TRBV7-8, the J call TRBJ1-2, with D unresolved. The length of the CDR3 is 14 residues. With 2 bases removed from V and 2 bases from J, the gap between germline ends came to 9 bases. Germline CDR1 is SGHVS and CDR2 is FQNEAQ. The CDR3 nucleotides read TGTGCCAGCAGCTTATCAGATACCAACTATGGCTACACCTTC. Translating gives CASSLSDTNYGYTF.

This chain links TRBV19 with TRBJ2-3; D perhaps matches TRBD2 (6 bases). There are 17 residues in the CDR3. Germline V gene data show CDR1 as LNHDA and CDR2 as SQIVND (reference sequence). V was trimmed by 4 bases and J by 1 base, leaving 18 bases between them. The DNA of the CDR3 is TGTGCCAGTAGTACTCCCCCCCTGGGCGGGGGCACAGATACGCAGTATTTT. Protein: CASSTPPLGGGTDTQYF.

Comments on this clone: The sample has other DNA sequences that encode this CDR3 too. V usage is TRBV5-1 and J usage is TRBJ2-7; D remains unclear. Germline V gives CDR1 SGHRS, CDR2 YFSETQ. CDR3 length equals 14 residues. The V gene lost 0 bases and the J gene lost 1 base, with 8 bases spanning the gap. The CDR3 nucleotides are TGCGCCAGCAGCTTGGGTCCGGGTTCCTACGAGCAGTACTTC. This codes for CASSLGPGSYEQYF. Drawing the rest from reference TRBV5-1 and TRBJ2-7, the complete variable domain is KAGVTQTPRYLIKTRGQQVTLSCSPISGHRSVSWYQQTPGQGLQFLFEYFSETQRNKGNFPGRFSGRQFSNSRSEMNVSTLELGDSALYLCASSLGPGSYEQYFGPGTRLTVT.

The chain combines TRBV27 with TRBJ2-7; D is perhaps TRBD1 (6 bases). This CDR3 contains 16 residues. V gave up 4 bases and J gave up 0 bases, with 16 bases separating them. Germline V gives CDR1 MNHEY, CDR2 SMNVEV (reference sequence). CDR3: CASSSVGTPNSYEQYF. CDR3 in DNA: TGTGCCAGCAGTTCCGTCGGGACACCCAACTCCTACGAGCAGTACTTC.

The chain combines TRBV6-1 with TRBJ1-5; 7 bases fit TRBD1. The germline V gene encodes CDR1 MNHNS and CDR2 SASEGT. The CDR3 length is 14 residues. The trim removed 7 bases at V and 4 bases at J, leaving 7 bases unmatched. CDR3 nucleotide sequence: TGTGCCAGCATGCTAGGACAGGAAAATCAGCCCCAGCATTTT. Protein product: CASMLGQENQPQHF.

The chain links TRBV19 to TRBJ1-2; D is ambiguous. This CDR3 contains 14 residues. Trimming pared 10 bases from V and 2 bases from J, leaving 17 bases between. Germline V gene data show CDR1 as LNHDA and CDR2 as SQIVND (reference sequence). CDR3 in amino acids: CATQAARLNYGYTF. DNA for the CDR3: TGTGCCACTCAAGCGGCTCGTTTGAACTATGGCTACACCTTC.

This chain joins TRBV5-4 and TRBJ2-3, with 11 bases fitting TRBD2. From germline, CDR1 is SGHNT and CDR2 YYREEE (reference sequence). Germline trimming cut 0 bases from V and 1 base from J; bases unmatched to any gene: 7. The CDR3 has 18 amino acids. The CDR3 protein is CASSLELLAGEGTDTQYF. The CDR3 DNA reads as TGTGCCAGCAGCTTGGAGTTACTAGCGGGAGAAGGCACAGATACGCAGTATTTT. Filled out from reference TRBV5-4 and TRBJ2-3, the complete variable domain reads ETGVTQSPTHLIKTRGQQVTLRCSSQSGHNTVSWYQQALGQGPQFIFQYYREEENGRGNFPPRFSGLQFPNYSSELNVNALELDDSALYLCASSLELLAGEGTDTQYFGPGTRLTVL.

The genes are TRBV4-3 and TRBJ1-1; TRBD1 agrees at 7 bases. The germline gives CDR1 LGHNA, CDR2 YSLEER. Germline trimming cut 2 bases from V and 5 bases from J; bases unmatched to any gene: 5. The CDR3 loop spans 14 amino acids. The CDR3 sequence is CASSQYRGGTEAFF. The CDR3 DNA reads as TGCGCCAGCAGCCAATACAGGGGTGGGACTGAAGCTTTCTTT.

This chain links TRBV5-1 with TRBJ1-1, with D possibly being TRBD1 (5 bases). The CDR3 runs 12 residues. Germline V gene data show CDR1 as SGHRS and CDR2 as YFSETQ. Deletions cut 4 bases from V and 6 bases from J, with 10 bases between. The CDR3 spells CASSHTGAEAFF. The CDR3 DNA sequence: TGCGCCAGCAGCCATACAGGTGCTGAAGCTTTCTTT.

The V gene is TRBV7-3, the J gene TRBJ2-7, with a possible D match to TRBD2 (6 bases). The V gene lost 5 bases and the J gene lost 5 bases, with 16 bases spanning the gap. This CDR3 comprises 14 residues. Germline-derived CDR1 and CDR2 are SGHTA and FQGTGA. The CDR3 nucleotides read TGTGCCAGCAGCGCCGGGGGTTTGGGAAACGAGCAGTACTTC. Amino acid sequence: CASSAGGLGNEQYF. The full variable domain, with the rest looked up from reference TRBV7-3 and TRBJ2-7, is GAGVSQTPSNKVTEKGKYVELRCDPISGHTALYWYRQSLGQGPEFLIYFQGTGAADDSGLPNDRFFAVRPEGSVSTLKIQRTERGDSAVYLCASSAGGLGNEQYFGPGTRLTVT.

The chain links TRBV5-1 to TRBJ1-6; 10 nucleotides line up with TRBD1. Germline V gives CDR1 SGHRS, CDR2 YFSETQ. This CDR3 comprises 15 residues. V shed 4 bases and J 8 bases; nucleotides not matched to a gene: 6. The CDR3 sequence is CASSGATGGDSPLHF. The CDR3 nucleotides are TGCGCCAGCAGCGGCGCGACAGGGGGCGATTCACCCCTCCACTTT.

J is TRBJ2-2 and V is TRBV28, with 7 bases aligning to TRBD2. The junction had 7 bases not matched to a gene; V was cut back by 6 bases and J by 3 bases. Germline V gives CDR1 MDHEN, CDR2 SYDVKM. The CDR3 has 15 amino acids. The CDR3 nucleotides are TGTGCCAGCAGGAGGCGGGGAGGGGACACCGGGGAGCTGTTTTTT. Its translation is CASRRRGGDTGELFF.

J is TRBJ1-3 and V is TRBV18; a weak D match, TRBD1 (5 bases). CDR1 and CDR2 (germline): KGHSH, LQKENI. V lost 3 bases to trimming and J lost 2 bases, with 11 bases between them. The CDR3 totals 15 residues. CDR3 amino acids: CASSPWGETGNTIYF. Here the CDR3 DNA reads TGTGCCAGCTCACCTTGGGGGGAAACTGGAAACACCATATATTTT.

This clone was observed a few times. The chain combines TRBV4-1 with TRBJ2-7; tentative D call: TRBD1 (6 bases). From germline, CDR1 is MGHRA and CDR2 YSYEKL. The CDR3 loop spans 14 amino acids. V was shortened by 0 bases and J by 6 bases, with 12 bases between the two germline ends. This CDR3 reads CASSQDLQGTEQYF. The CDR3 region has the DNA TGCGCCAGCAGCCAAGATTTACAGGGCACCGAGCAGTACTTC.

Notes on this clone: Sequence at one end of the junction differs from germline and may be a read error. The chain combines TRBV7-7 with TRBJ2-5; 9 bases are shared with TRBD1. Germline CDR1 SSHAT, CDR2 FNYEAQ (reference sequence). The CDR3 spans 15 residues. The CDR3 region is CASSIRDRDQETQYF. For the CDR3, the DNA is TGTGCTAGCAGCATCCGGGACAGGGATCAAGAGACCCAGTACTTC. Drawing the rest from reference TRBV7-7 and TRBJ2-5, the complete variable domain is GAGVSQSPRYKVTKRGQDVTLRCDPISSHATLYWYQQALGQGPEFLTYFNYEAQPDKSGLPSDRFSAERPEGSISTLTIQRTEQRDSAMYRCASSIRDRDQETQYFGPGTRLLVL.

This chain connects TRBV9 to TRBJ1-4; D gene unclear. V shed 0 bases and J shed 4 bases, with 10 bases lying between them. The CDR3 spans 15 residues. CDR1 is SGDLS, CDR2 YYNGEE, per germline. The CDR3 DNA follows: TGTGCCAGCAGCGTAGGGGTAGACAATAATGAAAAACTGTTTTTT. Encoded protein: CASSVGVDNNEKLFF.

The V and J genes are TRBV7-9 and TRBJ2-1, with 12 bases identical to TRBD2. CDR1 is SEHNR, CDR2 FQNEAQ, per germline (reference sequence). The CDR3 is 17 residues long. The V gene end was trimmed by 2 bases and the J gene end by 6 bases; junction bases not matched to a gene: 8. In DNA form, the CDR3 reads TGTGCCAGCAGCTTAAGTCTAGCGGGAGGGCCGGGCAATGAGCAGTTCTTC. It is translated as CASSLSLAGGPGNEQFF. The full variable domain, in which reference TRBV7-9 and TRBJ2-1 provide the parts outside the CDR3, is DTGVSQNPRHKITKRGQNVTFRCDPISEHNRLYWYRQTLGQGPEFLTYFQNEAQLEKSRLLSDRFSAERPKGSFSTLEIQRTEQGDSAMYLCASSLSLAGGPGNEQFFGPGTRLTVL.

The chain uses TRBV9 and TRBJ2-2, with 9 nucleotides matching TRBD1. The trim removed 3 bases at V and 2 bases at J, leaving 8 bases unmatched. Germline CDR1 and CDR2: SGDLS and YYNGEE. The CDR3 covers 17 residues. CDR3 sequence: CASSAPRTGDNTGELFF. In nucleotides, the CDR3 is TGTGCCAGCAGCGCCCCAAGGACAGGGGACAACACCGGGGAGCTGTTTTTT.

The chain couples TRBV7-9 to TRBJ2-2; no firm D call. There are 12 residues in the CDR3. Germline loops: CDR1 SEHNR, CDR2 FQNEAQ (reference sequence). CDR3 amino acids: CSAAANTGELFF. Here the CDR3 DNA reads TGTTCCGCCGCGGCGAACACCGGGGAGCTGTTTTTT.

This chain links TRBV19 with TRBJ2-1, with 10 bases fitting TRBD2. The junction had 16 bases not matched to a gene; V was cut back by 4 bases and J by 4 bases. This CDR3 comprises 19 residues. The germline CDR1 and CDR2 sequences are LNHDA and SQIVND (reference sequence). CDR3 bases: TGTGCCAGTAGTACGTTCGCACTATCATCTAGCGGGAGATACAATGAGCAGTTCTTC. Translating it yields CASSTFALSSSGRYNEQFF.

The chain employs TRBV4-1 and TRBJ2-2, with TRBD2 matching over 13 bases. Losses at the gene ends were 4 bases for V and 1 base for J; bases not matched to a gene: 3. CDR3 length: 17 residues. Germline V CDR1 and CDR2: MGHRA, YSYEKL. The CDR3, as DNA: TGCGCCAGCAGCCGCCGACTAGCGGGGGGGAACACCGGGGAGCTGTTTTTT. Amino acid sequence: CASSRRLAGGNTGELFF.

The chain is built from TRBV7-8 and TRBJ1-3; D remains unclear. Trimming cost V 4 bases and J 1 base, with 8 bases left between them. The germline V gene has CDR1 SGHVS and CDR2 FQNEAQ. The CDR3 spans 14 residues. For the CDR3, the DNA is TGTGCCAGCAGCTCGACGGGGTCTGGAAACACCATATATTTT. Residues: CASSSTGSGNTIYF. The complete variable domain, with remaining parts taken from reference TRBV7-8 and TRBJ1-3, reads GAGVSQSPRYKVAKRGQDVALRCDPISGHVSLFWYQQALGQGPEFLTYFQNEAQLDKSGLPSDRFFAERPEGSVSTLKIQRTQQEDSAVYLCASSSTGSGNTIYFGEGSWLTVV.

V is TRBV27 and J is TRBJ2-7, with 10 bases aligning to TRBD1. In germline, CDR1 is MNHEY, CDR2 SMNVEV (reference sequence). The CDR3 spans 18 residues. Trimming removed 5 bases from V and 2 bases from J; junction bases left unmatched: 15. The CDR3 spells CASSPRQTGQGVAYEQYF. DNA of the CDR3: TGTGCCAGCAGTCCACGCCAAACCGGACAGGGGGTCGCCTACGAGCAGTACTTC.